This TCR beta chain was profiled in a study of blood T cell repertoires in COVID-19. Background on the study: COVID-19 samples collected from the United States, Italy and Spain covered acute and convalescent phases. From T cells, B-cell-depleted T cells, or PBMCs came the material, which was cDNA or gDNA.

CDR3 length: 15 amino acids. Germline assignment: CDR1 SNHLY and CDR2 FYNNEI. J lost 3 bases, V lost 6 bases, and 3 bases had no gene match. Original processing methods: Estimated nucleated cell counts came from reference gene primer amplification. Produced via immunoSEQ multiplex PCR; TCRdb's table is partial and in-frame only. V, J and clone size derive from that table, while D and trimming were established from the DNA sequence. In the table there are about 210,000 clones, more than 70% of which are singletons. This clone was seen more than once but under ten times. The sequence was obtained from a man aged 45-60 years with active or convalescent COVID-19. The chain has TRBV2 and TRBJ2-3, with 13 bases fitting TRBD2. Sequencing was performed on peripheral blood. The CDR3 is CASSQTSGGTDTQYF. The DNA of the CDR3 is TGTGCCAGCAGCCAGACTAGCGGGGGGACAGATACGCAGTATTTT.